The clone carrying this TCR beta chain was recorded once. What it recognizes is unknown. The CDR3 is made up of 13 amino acids. Trimming took 5 bases from V and 5 from J, leaving 13 bases between them. Germline assignment: CDR1 DFQATT and CDR2 SNEGSKA (reference sequence). Sorted libraries were derived from about 1 million CD4+ or CD8+ T cells. This record belongs to a study of neurological immune-mediated disorders. 5'RACE employing 10-nucleotide random UMIs yielded the cDNA. TCRdb redid the calling of the 5' RACE reads with MiXCR, one entry per CDR3 protein. The profile shows around 10,000 distinct CDR3 sequences, around 20% of them singletons. Study results and caveats: The study found the most TCR clonal expansion in HTLV-1-associated myelopathy and the least in multiple sclerosis, below healthy controls. Across subjects, no CDR3 amino acid sequence appeared in expanded clones of more than one subject, a finding that suggested private repertoires in all groups.

J is TRBJ2-1 and V is TRBV20-1, with a possible D match to TRBD2 (6 bases). The sample taken for sequencing was CD8+ T cells from blood. This TCR was recovered from a woman aged 55 to 70 with HTLV-1-associated myelopathy (HAM/TSP). The CDR3 nucleotides read TGCAGTGCTGGCCTCGGGGGTAACAATGAGCAGTTCTTC. This gives the protein CSAGLGGNNEQFF.